Shown below are 28 T cell receptor beta chains from a single sample sequenced in a study of beta chain features in type 1 diabetes. The study, taken as a whole, reports: Moderately but significantly shorter TCRB CDR3s were found in Type 1 diabetes patients in all four CD4+ subsets.

The antigens for these receptors are not known. The authors reverse transcribed all of the isolated RNA, so sequencing captured expressed TCRB transcripts. This table comes from immunoSEQ multiplex PCR, and its TCRdb copy is limited to in-frame clones, with some not included. The table lists approximately 70,000 clones, about 48% of them singletons. The sample taken for sequencing was central memory CD4+ T cells from blood. The receptors come from a young man with type 1 diabetes.

V usage is TRBV29-1 and J usage is TRBJ2-3; D is ambiguous. CDR1 is SQVTM and CDR2 is ANQGSEA in the germline V gene. V was pared by 0 bases and J by 5 bases, with 6 bases between. The CDR3 loop spans 12 amino acids. CDR3 in amino acids: CSVEDTEDTQYF. CDR3 nucleotide sequence: TGCAGCGTTGAAGACACAGAAGATACGCAGTATTTT.

The gene calls are TRBV7-2 and TRBJ2-7; 7 bases line up with TRBD2. The germline V gene has CDR1 SGHTA and CDR2 FQGNSA. The CDR3 is 15 residues long. The ends lost 3 bases at V and 2 bases at J; junction bases unmatched: 7. The CDR3 nucleotides read TGTGCCAGCAGCTTGGAGAGACTAGCTACCTACGAGCAGTACTTC. Translated, it gives CASSLERLATYEQYF.

This chain uses TRBV6-5 with TRBJ1-4; D is perhaps TRBD1 (5 bases). Germline V gene sequence: CDR1 MNHEY, CDR2 SVGAGI. The CDR3 runs 12 residues. The CDR3 spells CAVAGRGEKLFF. The DNA of the CDR3 is TGTGCGGTGGCAGGGCGCGGTGAAAAACTGTTTTTT.

This sequence joins TRBV5-1 and TRBJ1-3, with 9 nucleotides matching TRBD1. CDR1 SGHRS and CDR2 YFSETQ come from the germline V gene. CDR3 length: 18 amino acids. V gave up 3 bases and J gave up 0 bases; unmatched junction bases: 10. The CDR3 nucleotides are TGCGCCAGCAGCTACTATCCGGGACAGGGATTCTCTGGAAACACCATATATTTT. This translates into CASSYYPGQGFSGNTIYF.

CDR3 nucleotides: TGTGCCAGCAGTGGGGTGGGCTATAGGCCTGAAGCTTTCTTT. Its translation is CASSGVGYRPEAFF. V usage is TRBV6-1 and J usage is TRBJ1-1; D is unclear. CDR1 MNHNS and CDR2 SASEGT come from the germline V gene. This CDR3 contains 14 residues. With 4 bases removed from V and 6 bases from J, the gap between germline ends came to 15 bases.

This chain joins TRBV2 and TRBJ2-5, with 7 bases fitting TRBD1. Per germline, CDR1 SNHLY and CDR2 FYNNEI. The CDR3 totals 13 residues. The trim removed 6 bases at V and 5 bases at J, leaving 6 bases unmatched. The CDR3 protein is CASRGQLEETQYF. CDR3 DNA: TGTGCCAGCAGGGGACAGCTCGAGGAGACCCAGTACTTC.

The chain is built from TRBV18 and TRBJ2-7; 8 bases map to TRBD2. Germline V gene sequence: CDR1 KGHSH, CDR2 LQKENI. V lost 5 bases and J lost 3; bases outside the gene matches: 6. The CDR3 is 14 residues long. CDR3 amino acids: CASSLAAGGYEQYF. DNA of the CDR3: TGTGCCAGCTCATTAGCCGCGGGAGGCTACGAGCAGTACTTC. The variable domain in full, with the rest retrieved from reference TRBV18 and TRBJ2-7, is NAGVMQNPRHLVRRRGQEARLRCSPMKGHSHVYWYRQLPEEGLKFMVYLQKENIIDESGMPKERFSAEFPKEGPSILRIQQVVRGDSAAYFCASSLAAGGYEQYFGPGTRLTVT.

This clone has more than one count but fewer than ten. V gene TRBV5-6 combines with J gene TRBJ2-3; a weak D match, TRBD1 (5 bases). V was clipped by 0 bases and J by 2 bases, with 7 bases between them. This CDR3 has 14 residues. Germline-derived CDR1 and CDR2 are SGHDT and YYEEEE. CDR3 residues: CASSLGRVTDTQYF. DNA of the CDR3: TGTGCCAGCAGCTTGGGCAGGGTCACAGATACGCAGTATTTT.

The table lists this clone with a few counts. The chain employs TRBV23-1 and TRBJ2-3, with TRBD1 matching 9 bases. TRBV23-1 is placed among ORFs of uncertain function. The V gene end was trimmed by 2 bases and the J gene end by 0 bases; junction bases not matched to a gene: 6. This CDR3 has 17 amino acids. The CDR3 coding sequence is TGCGCCAGCAGTCAAACAACAGGGGGCGCGAGCACAGATACGCAGTATTTT. This gives the protein CASSQTTGGASTDTQYF.

The sample holds a few counts of this clone. The CDR3 sequence is CASSRDSSPYGYTF. Here the CDR3 DNA reads TGCGCCAGCAGCAGGGACAGTTCTCCCTATGGCTACACCTTC. The chain couples TRBV5-1 to TRBJ1-2; 7 bases fit TRBD1. The ends lost 4 bases at V and 4 bases at J; junction bases unmatched: 7. The CDR3 has 14 residues. CDR1 is SGHRS, CDR2 YFSETQ, per germline.

The chain links TRBV18 to TRBJ2-5, with TRBD2 identical over 13 bases. Germline values: CDR1 KGHSH, CDR2 LQKENI. The CDR3 is made up of 16 amino acids. V lost 4 bases and J lost 0; bases outside the gene matches: 2. The CDR3 loop is CASSLGLAGDQETQYF. CDR3 bases: TGTGCCAGCTCACTCGGACTAGCGGGGGACCAAGAGACCCAGTACTTC.

The chain combines TRBV18 with TRBJ2-3; perhaps TRBD1 as D (6 bases). This CDR3 has 13 amino acids. Trimming pared 2 bases from V and 4 bases from J, leaving 7 bases between. Germline V CDR1 and CDR2: KGHSH, LQKENI. This chain's CDR3 is CASSPTGSDTQYF. The DNA for the CDR3 is TGTGCCAGCTCACCAACAGGGTCAGATACGCAGTATTTT.

The V and J genes are TRBV15 and TRBJ1-2, with D perhaps matching TRBD1 (5 bases). The CDR3 spans 15 residues. Germline CDR1 is LNHNV and CDR2 is YYDKDF (reference sequence). Trimming took 1 base from V and 4 from J, leaving 13 bases between them. DNA for the CDR3: TGTGCCACCAGCAGAGGGGGGGTAGGGTCCTATGGCTACACCTTC. Its translation is CATSRGGVGSYGYTF.

The genes are TRBV30 and TRBJ1-2; 8 positions agree with TRBD1. The CDR3 is 17 residues long. CDR1 is GTSNPN, CDR2 SVGIG, per germline (reference sequence). J was trimmed by 3 bases and V by 3 bases; bases with no gene match: 15. The CDR3, as DNA: TGTGCCTGGAGACCCACCCCCCGGGACAGGCGCCACTATGGCTACACCTTC. It is translated as CAWRPTPRDRRHYGYTF.

J is TRBJ1-3 and V is TRBV5-1; unclear D gene. V was pared by 0 bases and J by 2 bases, with 6 bases between. The CDR3 is made up of 14 amino acids. The germline V gene has CDR1 SGHRS and CDR2 YFSETQ. CDR3 bases: TGCGCCAGCAGCTTGGTATCCCCTGGAAACACCATATATTTT. Encoded protein: CASSLVSPGNTIYF.

This chain connects TRBV19 to TRBJ1-1, with D possibly being TRBD1 (5 bases). Germline loops: CDR1 LNHDA, CDR2 SQIVND (reference sequence). Trimming shortened V by 11 bases and J by 4 bases, and 20 bases separated the two germline ends. This CDR3 is built from 14 residues. The CDR3 DNA reads as TGTGCCTCCCTCCCCGGGGGGGATGGCACTGAAGCTTTCTTT. Protein: CASLPGGDGTEAFF.

This clone was recorded only once. V gene TRBV11-3 combines with J gene TRBJ1-4; D gene uncertain. V lost 5 bases, J lost 8 bases, and 21 bases lay in between. Per germline, CDR1 SGHNT and CDR2 YENEEA. The CDR3 has 16 amino acids. This CDR3 reads CASSTSLQDSGEKLFF. CDR3 nucleotide sequence: TGTGCCAGCAGCACGTCCCTTCAGGATAGCGGGGAAAAACTGTTTTTT.

The gene calls are TRBV19 and TRBJ1-5; maybe TRBD1 (6 bases). The V end lost 6 bases, the J end lost 7 bases, and 16 bases lay between the germline ends. The CDR3 runs 14 residues. Germline V lookup: CDR1 LNHDA, CDR2 SQIVND (reference sequence). CDR3 amino acids: CASSPRQVWQPQHF. The DNA for the CDR3 is TGTGCCAGTAGCCCGAGACAGGTCTGGCAGCCCCAGCATTTT. The full variable domain, completed using reference TRBV19 and TRBJ1-5, is DGGITQSPKYLFRKEGQNVTLSCEQNLNHDAMYWYRQDPGQGLRLIYYSQIVNDFQKGDIAEGYSVSREKKESFPLTVTSAQKNPTAFYLCASSPRQVWQPQHFGDGTRLSIL.

CDR3: CSVEEGPVPKRITGELFF. DNA for the CDR3: TGCAGCGTTGAAGAAGGGCCCGTCCCTAAGCGGATCACCGGGGAGCTGTTTTTT. The rearrangement links TRBV29-1 to TRBJ2-2; D may be TRBD2 (5 bases). The CDR3 is 18 residues long. Trimming took off 0 bases at V and 4 bases at J, with 21 bases between the two ends. Germline CDR1 reads SQVTM; CDR2 reads ANQGSEA.

The chain is built from TRBV2 and TRBJ2-3; 11 positions match TRBD2. Trimming at V came to 6 bases and at J to 4 bases, leaving 6 bases not matched to a gene. CDR1 is SNHLY and CDR2 is FYNNEI in the germline V gene. The CDR3 is 15 amino acids. CDR3 bases: TGTGCCAGCAGCCTAGCGGGGGGCCAACCAGATACGCAGTATTTT. As protein: CASSLAGGQPDTQYF.

This clone was seen more than once but under ten times. This chain joins TRBV6-5 and TRBJ2-3; TRBD2 agrees at 9 bases. This CDR3 is 14 amino acids long. Germline CDR1 reads MNHEY; CDR2 reads SVGAGI. Germline trimming cut 6 bases from V and 4 bases from J; bases unmatched to any gene: 5. The CDR3 DNA reads TGTGCCAGCAGATCGACTAGCGGCCCAGATACGCAGTATTTT. Translated, it gives CASRSTSGPDTQYF.

The sample holds a few counts of this clone. The chain carries TRBV4-1 and TRBJ2-2; a possible D gene is TRBD1 (6 bases). The V gene lost 0 bases and the J gene lost 0 bases, with 14 bases spanning the gap. Germline V gene sequence: CDR1 MGHRA, CDR2 YSYEKL. The CDR3 has 18 amino acids. The CDR3 reads CASSQEPVGGPNTGELFF. The CDR3 DNA reads as TGCGCCAGCAGCCAAGAACCCGTTGGGGGCCCGAACACCGGGGAGCTGTTTTTT.

The chain combines TRBV19 with TRBJ1-1; the match to TRBD1 covers 8 bases. Germline V lookup: CDR1 LNHDA, CDR2 SQIVND (reference sequence). The CDR3 consists of 13 residues. V lost 5 bases to trimming and J lost 3 bases; unmatched junction nucleotides: 2. In DNA form, the CDR3 reads TGTGCCAGTAGTCTACAGGGGGACACTGAAGCTTTCTTT. Translated: CASSLQGDTEAFF.

This clone was seen more than once but under ten times. This rearrangement joins TRBV19 to TRBJ1-2, with 7 bases identical to TRBD1. The J segment lost 4 bases and the V segment lost 5 bases, leaving 4 bases of the junction unmatched. The CDR3 is made up of 13 amino acids. Germline CDR1 LNHDA, CDR2 SQIVND (reference sequence). Written as DNA, the CDR3 is TGTGCCAGTAGTGAACAGGGGATCTATGGCTACACCTTC. Protein sequence: CASSEQGIYGYTF.

This clone was seen a handful of times. The chain is built from TRBV9 and TRBJ2-7; TRBD1 is a possible D gene (6 bases). V lost 0 bases, J lost 4 bases, and 11 bases lay in between. Germline CDR1 SGDLS, CDR2 YYNGEE. The CDR3 has 14 amino acids. The CDR3 DNA reads TGTGCCAGCAGCGTAGCTGAAGGGGGTTACGAGCAGTACTTC. Protein: CASSVAEGGYEQYF.

This chain uses TRBV6-1 with TRBJ2-3; 11 nucleotides match TRBD1. The CDR3 has 15 residues. Germline CDR1 and CDR2: MNHNS and SASEGT. The V segment lost 10 bases and the J segment 0 bases; nucleotides outside the gene matches: 6. CDR3 in amino acids: CATMGQGDSTDTQYF. The CDR3 DNA sequence: TGTGCCACCATGGGACAGGGGGATAGCACAGATACGCAGTATTTT.

This rearrangement joins TRBV5-4 to TRBJ1-1; 8 bases fit TRBD1. The CDR3 is 16 amino acids. V shed 0 bases and J 5 bases; nucleotides not matched to a gene: 9. In germline, CDR1 is SGHNT, CDR2 YYREEE (reference sequence). CDR3 DNA: TGTGCCAGCAGCTTGGGTCAAACAGGGGGAAAGACTGAAGCTTTCTTT. This encodes CASSLGQTGGKTEAFF.

This clone was counted only a few times. The chain employs TRBV29-1 and TRBJ2-3; maybe TRBD1 (6 bases). The CDR3 has 14 residues. CDR1 SQVTM and CDR2 ANQGSEA come from the germline V gene. V was trimmed by 2 bases and J by 2 bases, leaving 11 bases between them. As DNA, the CDR3 is TGCAGCGTTGAACCTGACAGGCACACAGATACGCAGTATTTT. Translating it yields CSVEPDRHTDTQYF.